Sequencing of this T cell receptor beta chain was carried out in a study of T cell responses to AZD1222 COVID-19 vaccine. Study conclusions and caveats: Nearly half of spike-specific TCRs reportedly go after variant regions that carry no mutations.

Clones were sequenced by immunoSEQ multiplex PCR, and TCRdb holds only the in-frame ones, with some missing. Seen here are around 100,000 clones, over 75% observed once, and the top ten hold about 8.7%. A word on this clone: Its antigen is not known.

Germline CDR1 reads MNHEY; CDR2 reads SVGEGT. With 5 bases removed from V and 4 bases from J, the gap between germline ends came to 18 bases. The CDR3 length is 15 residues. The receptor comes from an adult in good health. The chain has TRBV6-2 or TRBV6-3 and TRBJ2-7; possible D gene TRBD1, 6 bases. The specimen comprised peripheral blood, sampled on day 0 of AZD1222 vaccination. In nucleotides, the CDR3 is TGTGCCAGCAGTAATGGGGACACCCGTCTTTACGAGCAGTACTTC. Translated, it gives CASSNGDTRLYEQYF.